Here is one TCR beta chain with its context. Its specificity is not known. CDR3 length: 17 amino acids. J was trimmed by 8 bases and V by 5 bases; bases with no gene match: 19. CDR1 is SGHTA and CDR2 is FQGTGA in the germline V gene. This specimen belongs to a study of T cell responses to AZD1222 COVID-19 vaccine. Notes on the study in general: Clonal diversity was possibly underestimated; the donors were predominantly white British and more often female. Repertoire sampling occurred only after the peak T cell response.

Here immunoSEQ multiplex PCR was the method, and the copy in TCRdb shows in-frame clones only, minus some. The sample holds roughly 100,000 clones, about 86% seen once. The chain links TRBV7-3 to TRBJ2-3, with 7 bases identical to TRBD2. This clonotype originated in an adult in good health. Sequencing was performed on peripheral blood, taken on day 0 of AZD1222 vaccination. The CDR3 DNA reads TGTGCCAGCAGCCGCGAAACTAGCGCCGTCAAAGGCGCTACGCAGTATTTT. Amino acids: CASSRETSAVKGATQYF.